Listed here are 18 T cell receptor beta chains from one sample, sequenced in a study of T cells after somatic rescue of genetic block. Clones were sequenced by immunoSEQ multiplex PCR, and TCRdb holds only the in-frame ones, with some missing. The sample has roughly 71,000 clones, under 95% seen once; the top ten hold 2.8%. Sequenced sample: peripheral blood mononuclear cells (PBMCs). The origin of the receptors is a man aged 25 to 45.

V gene TRBV13 combines with J gene TRBJ2-7; D remains ambiguous. The ends were cut back, 4 bases at V and 0 bases at J, with 10 bases in the middle. The CDR3 covers 14 residues. Germline V lookup: CDR1 PRHDT, CDR2 FYEKMQ (reference sequence). The CDR3 DNA reads as TGTGCCAGCAGCTCCCCGGGTAGCTCCTACGAGCAGTACTTC. This gives the protein CASSSPGSSYEQYF.

This chain connects TRBV6-5 to TRBJ1-5; tentative D call: TRBD1 (5 bases). Germline V gene data show CDR1 as MNHEY and CDR2 as SVGAGI. This CDR3 has 13 amino acids. The V gene lost 7 bases and the J gene lost 6 bases, with 13 bases spanning the gap. The CDR3 region is CASTAGDGQPQHF. The CDR3 DNA reads as TGTGCCAGCACTGCGGGGGATGGTCAGCCCCAGCATTTT.

J is TRBJ1-2 and V is TRBV7-9; TRBD1 aligns across 8 bases. CDR3 size: 15 residues. J was trimmed by 4 bases and V by 0 bases; bases with no gene match: 4. In germline, CDR1 is SEHNR, CDR2 FQNEAQ (reference sequence). The chain's CDR3 is CASSLATGVSYGYTF. The DNA of the CDR3 is TGTGCCAGCAGCTTAGCGACAGGGGTTTCCTATGGCTACACCTTC.

The chain employs TRBV2 and TRBJ2-1, with 7 bases aligning to TRBD2. Trimming removed 8 bases from V and 5 bases from J; junction bases left unmatched: 12. Germline assignment: CDR1 SNHLY and CDR2 FYNNEI. The CDR3 extends over 15 amino acids. CDR3 DNA: TGTGCCAGCCCCCGGGGGGAGGGGTTCGACAATGAGCAGTTCTTC. It is translated as CASPRGEGFDNEQFF. The full variable domain, completed using reference TRBV2 and TRBJ2-1, is EPEVTQTPSHQVTQMGQEVILRCVPISNHLYFYWYRQILGQKVEFLVSFYNNEISEKSEIFDDQFSVERPDGSNFTLKIRSTKLEDSAMYFCASPRGEGFDNEQFFGPGTRLTVL.

The chain has TRBV13 and TRBJ2-6; 10 positions match TRBD1. Germline V gene data show CDR1 as PRHDT and CDR2 as FYEKMQ (reference sequence). Trimming took 5 bases from V and 0 from J; bases not matched to a gene: 13. CDR3 length: 20 residues. In DNA, the CDR3 is TGTGCCAGCAGCACCCGGACAGGGGGACGTAAAAACTCTGGGGCCAACGTCCTGACTTTC. Residues: CASSTRTGGRKNSGANVLTF.

The rearrangement links TRBV18 to TRBJ2-2; no definite D call. V dropped 0 bases and J dropped 2 bases, with 7 bases sitting between them. The germline gives CDR1 KGHSH, CDR2 LQKENI. The CDR3 is made up of 15 amino acids. The CDR3 loop reads CASSPPNGNTGELFF. The CDR3 coding sequence is TGTGCCAGCTCACCACCTAACGGAAACACCGGGGAGCTGTTTTTT.

The chain links TRBV5-1 to TRBJ2-7; 7 bases fit TRBD1. After removal of 5 bases from V and 5 bases from J, the junction contained 7 bases not matched to a gene. The CDR3 covers 13 residues. Germline V lookup: CDR1 SGHRS, CDR2 YFSETQ. CDR3 DNA sequence: TGCGCCAGCAGGGCCGACAGGGTTCACGAGCAGTACTTC. This gives the protein CASRADRVHEQYF.

The rearrangement joins TRBV18 to TRBJ2-4; D may be TRBD2 (6 bases). Germline V gene data show CDR1 as KGHSH and CDR2 as LQKENI. The CDR3 is 13 amino acids. V gave up 4 bases and J gave up 5 bases, with 9 bases separating them. CDR3 protein: CASSRPGENIQYF. DNA of the CDR3: TGTGCCAGCTCACGGCCGGGAGAAAACATTCAGTACTTC.

V is TRBV7-9 and J is TRBJ2-7, with D tentatively TRBD1 or TRBD2 (8 bases each). CDR1 and CDR2 from the germline V gene are SEHNR and FQNEAQ (reference sequence). The V end lost 3 bases, the J end lost 7 bases, and 19 bases lay between the germline ends. The CDR3 length is 15 residues. The DNA for the CDR3 is TGTGCCAGCAGCTTCTTTGTAGCGGGACAGGCTGAGCAGTACTTC. Residues: CASSFFVAGQAEQYF. Variable domain in full (rest from reference TRBV7-9 and TRBJ2-7): DTGVSQNPRHKITKRGQNVTFRCDPISEHNRLYWYRQTLGQGPEFLTYFQNEAQLEKSRLLSDRFSAERPKGSFSTLEIQRTEQGDSAMYLCASSFFVAGQAEQYFGPGTRLTVT.

The rearrangement joins TRBV7-2 to TRBJ2-7; a weak D match, TRBD1 (6 bases). From germline, CDR1 is SGHTA and CDR2 FQGNSA. The CDR3 has 13 residues. Trimming took 5 bases from V and 1 from J, leaving 9 bases between them. In DNA form, the CDR3 reads TGTGCCAGCAGCGAAAGGGGGTCCTACGAGCAGTACTTC. Translating it yields CASSERGSYEQYF.

The V call is TRBV7-8, the J call TRBJ2-5, with 13 bases lining up with TRBD2. The germline gives CDR1 SGHVS, CDR2 FQNEAQ. CDR3 length equals 16 residues. V was clipped by 2 bases and J by 2 bases; unmatched bases: 2. CDR3 nucleotides: TGTGCCAGCAGCTTACGACTAGCGGGGGGTCAAGAGACCCAGTACTTC. Its protein product is CASSLRLAGGQETQYF. The variable domain in full, completed from reference TRBV7-8 and TRBJ2-5, reads GAGVSQSPRYKVAKRGQDVALRCDPISGHVSLFWYQQALGQGPEFLTYFQNEAQLDKSGLPSDRFFAERPEGSVSTLKIQRTQQEDSAVYLCASSLRLAGGQETQYFGPGTRLLVL.

V is TRBV4-1 and J is TRBJ1-5; D is perhaps TRBD1 (6 bases). The CDR3 runs 16 residues. Germline V gene data show CDR1 as MGHRA and CDR2 as YSYEKL. V was shortened by 0 bases and J by 5 bases, with 14 bases between the two germline ends. CDR3 protein: CASSQEGTGSYQPQHF. In nucleotides, the CDR3 is TGCGCCAGCAGCCAAGAAGGAACAGGGAGTTATCAGCCCCAGCATTTT.

This chain uses TRBV2 with TRBJ1-2, with D unclear. The CDR3 runs to 14 residues. CDR1 and CDR2 (germline): SNHLY, FYNNEI. V was trimmed by 2 bases and J by 6 bases, leaving 13 bases between them. CDR3 in DNA: TGTGCCAGCAGTGAACCCGGATCTTTGGATGGCTACACCTTC. This codes for CASSEPGSLDGYTF.

The V call is TRBV19, the J call TRBJ1-1; 7 bases agree with TRBD1. The CDR3 spans 14 residues. Germline loops: CDR1 LNHDA, CDR2 SQIVND (reference sequence). The V gene end was trimmed by 6 bases and the J gene end by 3 bases; junction bases not matched to a gene: 7. The CDR3 is CASRPTGWDTEAFF. The CDR3 DNA reads TGTGCCAGTAGACCGACAGGGTGGGACACTGAAGCTTTCTTT.

The chain joins TRBV7-3 to TRBJ1-1; 8 bases align to TRBD1. V lost 2 bases, J lost 3 bases, and 2 bases stayed unmatched. Per germline, CDR1 SGHTA and CDR2 FQGTGA. The CDR3 consists of 14 residues. CDR3 bases: TGTGCCAGCAGCTTAGGCAGGGGGCACACTGAAGCTTTCTTT. The encoded protein is CASSLGRGHTEAFF.

This chain joins TRBV27 and TRBJ2-7; D remains ambiguous. Deletions cut 2 bases from V and 1 base from J, with 6 bases between. CDR1 is MNHEY, CDR2 SMNVEV, per germline (reference sequence). The CDR3 sequence is 13 residues long. In DNA form, the CDR3 reads TGTGCCAGCAGTTTACACAGATCCTACGAGCAGTACTTC. It translates to CASSLHRSYEQYF.

The chain is built from TRBV20-1 and TRBJ2-1; D uncertain. The CDR3 is made up of 11 amino acids. Looked up from germline, CDR1 is DFQATT and CDR2 is SNEGSKA (reference sequence). The CDR3 here is CILQTGNEQFF. The DNA of the CDR3 is TGCATCCTTCAGACGGGCAATGAGCAGTTCTTC.

J is TRBJ2-7 and V is TRBV5-1, with D perhaps given as TRBD1 or TRBD2 (7 bases each). Germline V lookup: CDR1 SGHRS, CDR2 YFSETQ. Trimming stripped 0 bases from V and 5 bases from J, with 15 bases between. There are 15 residues in the CDR3. The CDR3, as DNA: TGCGCCAGCAGCTTGGGCCCCCAGGGGGGGAACGAGCAGTACTTC. Encoded protein: CASSLGPQGGNEQYF. Full variable domain (remainder filled in from reference TRBV5-1 and TRBJ2-7): KAGVTQTPRYLIKTRGQQVTLSCSPISGHRSVSWYQQTPGQGLQFLFEYFSETQRNKGNFPGRFSGRQFSNSRSEMNVSTLELGDSALYLCASSLGPQGGNEQYFGPGTRLTVT.